Listed here are 31 T cell receptor beta chains from one sample, sequenced in a study of CD8 T cells in ankylosing spondylitis. MiXCR was run by TCRdb on the 5' RACE reads, yielding one entry per CDR3 protein. The profile shows fewer than 400,000 distinct CDR3 sequences, 6.5% to 10% of them singletons. General study results and limits: Apparently characteristic of ankylosing spondylitis blood was a TCR beta motif (about eight highly homologous variants).

Antigens for these TCRs are unknown. Sequenced: blood, either unsorted or a sorted T cell fraction (not recorded which). All receptors derive from a male donor with ankylosing spondylitis.

This clonotype has ten or more counts. The chain links TRBV5-1 to TRBJ2-1; 10 bases align to TRBD2. There are 16 residues in the CDR3. Looked up from germline, CDR1 is SGHRS and CDR2 is YFSETQ. Trimming removed 2 bases from V and 4 bases from J; junction bases left unmatched: 6. CDR3 residues: CASSFGGLANYNEQFF. In DNA form, the CDR3 reads TGCGCCAGCAGCTTCGGGGGACTAGCGAATTACAATGAGCAGTTCTTC.

This clonotype was recorded many times. V usage is TRBV29-1 and J usage is TRBJ1-6; D gene unclear. The CDR3 contains 11 residues. V dropped 6 bases and J dropped 8 bases, with 8 bases sitting between them. Looked up from germline, CDR1 is SQVTM and CDR2 is ANQGSEA. The DNA for the CDR3 is TGCAGCGTCGGATGGGATTCACCCCTCCACTTT. Amino acids: CSVGWDSPLHF. Drawing the rest from reference TRBV29-1 and TRBJ1-6, the complete variable domain is SAVISQKPSRDICQRGTSLTIQCQVDSQVTMMFWYRQQPGQSLTLIATANQGSEATYESGFVIDKFPISRPNLTFSTLTVSNMSPEDSSIYLCSVGWDSPLHFGNGTRLTVT.

This sequence joins TRBV4-1 and TRBJ2-7; D ambiguous. The CDR3 length is 17 residues. Trimming took 0 bases from V and 2 from J, leaving 17 bases between them. Germline V gene lookup returns CDR1 MGHRA and CDR2 YSYEKL. The CDR3 reads CASSQDVHGASTYEQYF. The CDR3 bases are TGCGCCAGCAGCCAAGACGTCCACGGAGCCTCAACCTACGAGCAGTACTTC.

V and J are TRBV29-1 and TRBJ2-5; no definite D call. The CDR3 is 11 amino acids. Trimming took off 3 bases at V and 5 bases at J, with 7 bases between the two ends. Germline values: CDR1 SQVTM, CDR2 ANQGSEA. CDR3 DNA: TGCAGCGTTGAGACGCAGGAGACCCAGTACTTC. Residues: CSVETQETQYF.

The chain carries TRBV29-1 and TRBJ1-2; D unresolved. The V gene's germline CDR1 is SQVTM and CDR2 ANQGSEA. V lost 3 bases, J lost 6 bases, and 8 bases lay in between. This CDR3 is 11 amino acids long. CDR3 residues: CSVDFADGYTF. CDR3 sequence (DNA): TGCAGCGTTGACTTCGCGGATGGCTACACCTTC. Drawing the rest from reference TRBV29-1 and TRBJ1-2, the complete variable domain is SAVISQKPSRDICQRGTSLTIQCQVDSQVTMMFWYRQQPGQSLTLIATANQGSEATYESGFVIDKFPISRPNLTFSTLTVSNMSPEDSSIYLCSVDFADGYTFGSGTRLTVV.

This clonotype came up a few times. A read error may account for a junction end that differs from germline. The chain links TRBV5-1 to TRBJ2-7, with TRBD1 identical over 9 bases. The length of the CDR3 is 14 residues. Germline-derived CDR1 and CDR2 are SGHRS and YFSETQ. CDR3 sequence (DNA): TGCGCCAGCAGGTTGGGACAGGGCGCCTACGAGCAGTACTTC. This codes for CASRLGQGAYEQYF.

The sample holds a few counts of this clonotype. The chain couples TRBV5-1 to TRBJ2-7, with TRBD2 matching 14 bases. V shed 3 bases, J shed 4 bases, and the junction held 6 bases outside the gene matches. CDR1 and CDR2 from the germline V gene are SGHRS and YFSETQ. CDR3 length: 16 residues. The CDR3 reads CASSSGLAGGTYEQYF. CDR3 in DNA: TGCGCCAGCAGCTCCGGACTAGCGGGAGGTACGTACGAGCAGTACTTC.

This clonotype was detected a few times. The gene calls are TRBV7-9 and TRBJ2-1; 10 positions agree with TRBD2. This CDR3 contains 17 residues. Germline assignment: CDR1 SEHNR and CDR2 FQNEAQ (reference sequence). Losses at the gene ends were 4 bases for V and 2 bases for J; bases not matched to a gene: 8. The CDR3 loop reads CASSSKGLAMAYNEQFF. Written as DNA, the CDR3 is TGTGCCAGCAGCTCCAAGGGACTAGCGATGGCCTACAATGAGCAGTTCTTC.

This clonotype was observed a handful of times. The genes are TRBV9 and TRBJ2-7, with TRBD1 identical over 8 bases. This CDR3 is built from 13 residues. The V gene's germline CDR1 is SGDLS and CDR2 YYNGEE. Trimming cost V 3 bases and J 6 bases; bases outside gene matches: 5. DNA for the CDR3: TGTGCCAGCAGCGCCGGACAGGGACGCGAGCAGTACTTC. It encodes CASSAGQGREQYF.

Written as DNA, the CDR3 is TGTGCCACCAGTGATTCGGACAGGGTTGGCGGGGAGCTGTTTTTT. It is translated as CATSDSDRVGGELFF. This sequence joins TRBV24-1 and TRBJ2-2; 8 bases align to TRBD1. The CDR3 extends over 15 amino acids. Germline CDR1 and CDR2: KGHDR and SFDVKD. After removal of 2 bases from V and 7 bases from J, the junction contained 5 bases not matched to a gene.

The chain combines TRBV12-3 or TRBV12-4 with TRBJ2-7, with D perhaps assigned TRBD1 or TRBD2 (5 bases each). The CDR3 contains 12 residues. V was cut by 0 bases and J by 9 bases, with 9 bases left in between. The CDR3 DNA is TGTGCCAGCAGTTTAGCAGGGGACGTGCAGTACTTC. Translation: CASSLAGDVQYF.

Here the CDR3 DNA reads TGCAGTGCTAGAGATTTCCGGGAACCTTACAATGAGCAGTTCTTC. Protein: CSARDFREPYNEQFF. The chain is built from TRBV20-1 and TRBJ2-1; perhaps TRBD2 as D (5 bases). Trimming pared 0 bases from V and 4 bases from J, leaving 13 bases between. Germline values: CDR1 DFQATT, CDR2 SNEGSKA (reference sequence). CDR3 length equals 15 residues.

Ten or more counts support this clonotype. The V call is TRBV5-1, the J call TRBJ1-2; TRBD1 agrees at 9 bases. There are 12 residues in the CDR3. The junction had 3 bases not matched to a gene; V was cut back by 4 bases and J by 8 bases. From germline, CDR1 is SGHRS and CDR2 YFSETQ. CDR3 residues: CASSRDREGYTF. CDR3 sequence (DNA): TGCGCCAGCAGCCGGGACAGGGAGGGCTACACCTTC. The full variable domain, in which reference TRBV5-1 and TRBJ1-2 provide the parts outside the CDR3, is KAGVTQTPRYLIKTRGQQVTLSCSPISGHRSVSWYQQTPGQGLQFLFEYFSETQRNKGNFPGRFSGRQFSNSRSEMNVSTLELGDSALYLCASSRDREGYTFGSGTRLTVV.

This clonotype was picked up many times. The chain combines TRBV10-3 with TRBJ2-1, with D perhaps TRBD2 (6 bases). Germline CDR1 reads ENHRY; CDR2 reads SYGVKD. This CDR3 is built from 15 residues. V was clipped by 5 bases and J by 5 bases, with 16 bases between them. CDR3 coding DNA: TGTGCCATCAGTTCTAGCGTCGAAGGCCACAATGAGCAGTTCTTC. Its translation is CAISSSVEGHNEQFF.

There are a few counts of this clonotype. The gene calls are TRBV25-1 and TRBJ2-2; TRBD1 aligns across 9 bases. The CDR3 contains 15 residues. Trimming took 4 bases from V and 6 from J; bases not matched to a gene: 6. From germline, CDR1 is MGHDK and CDR2 SYGVNS. In DNA, the CDR3 is TGTGCCAGCAGTGTGGGACAGGGTTTTTCCGGGGAGCTGTTTTTT. This gives the protein CASSVGQGFSGELFF.

This clonotype was observed many times. The V gene is TRBV5-4, the J gene TRBJ1-1; the D gene is possibly TRBD1 (5 bases). In germline, CDR1 is SGHNT, CDR2 YYREEE (reference sequence). This CDR3 has 14 residues. The germline V and J ends were trimmed by 4 bases and 0 bases, with 10 bases remaining between them. The CDR3 nucleotides read TGTGCCAGCAGCCCCCGGGGCATGAACACTGAAGCTTTCTTT. It is translated as CASSPRGMNTEAFF.

This clonotype was seen more than once but under ten times. The chain recombines TRBV5-1 with TRBJ2-1; TRBD1 matches at 9 bases. Per the germline V gene, CDR1 is SGHRS and CDR2 is YFSETQ. CDR3 length: 16 amino acids. J was trimmed by 8 bases and V by 0 bases; bases with no gene match: 9. CDR3 sequence reads: CASSLARTGVWYEQFF. The CDR3 region has the DNA TGCGCCAGCAGCTTGGCACGGACAGGGGTGTGGTATGAGCAGTTCTTC. Full variable domain (missing parts from reference TRBV5-1 and TRBJ2-1): KAGVTQTPRYLIKTRGQQVTLSCSPISGHRSVSWYQQTPGQGLQFLFEYFSETQRNKGNFPGRFSGRQFSNSRSEMNVSTLELGDSALYLCASSLARTGVWYEQFFGPGTRLTVL.

The table lists this clonotype with a few counts. The V gene is TRBV20-1, the J gene TRBJ2-2; 7 bases align to TRBD2. V lost 2 bases and J lost 0; bases outside the gene matches: 3. This CDR3 is built from 15 residues. The germline V gene has CDR1 DFQATT and CDR2 SNEGSKA (reference sequence). CDR3 nucleotides: TGCAGTGCTAGACCGGGAGGTTCGAACACCGGGGAGCTGTTTTTT. Translated: CSARPGGSNTGELFF.

This clonotype was found a few times. The V and J genes are TRBV20-1 and TRBJ2-1; 9 bases map to TRBD2. V shed 1 base, J shed 7 bases, and the junction held 14 bases outside the gene matches. Germline V gene lookup returns CDR1 DFQATT and CDR2 SNEGSKA (reference sequence). The CDR3 is 17 amino acids. CDR3 nucleotide sequence: TGCAGTGCTAGAGGGGGTGGCGGGAGGGCCGGGAGTAATGAGCAGTTCTTC. It encodes CSARGGGGRAGSNEQFF.

This clonotype was found a few times. The chain uses TRBV6-1 and TRBJ2-7, with D perhaps assigned TRBD1 or TRBD2 (6 bases each). V lost 5 bases to trimming and J lost 5 bases, with 19 bases between them. The CDR3 contains 15 residues. Per germline, CDR1 MNHNS and CDR2 SASEGT. In DNA, the CDR3 is TGTGCCAGCAGTAAAGTCCGGGGGCAGATGGACGAGCAGTACTTC. It specifies CASSKVRGQMDEQYF.

This chain uses TRBV6-1 with TRBJ1-5; tentative D call: TRBD1 (5 bases). The CDR3 is made up of 14 amino acids. Germline-derived CDR1 and CDR2 are MNHNS and SASEGT. Trimming took 8 bases from V and 6 from J, leaving 17 bases between them. The CDR3 is CASAGVSLVQPQHF. In DNA, the CDR3 is TGTGCCAGCGCGGGGGTGAGTTTGGTTCAGCCCCAGCATTTT.

V and J are TRBV9 and TRBJ2-1; 10 bases match TRBD2. Germline values: CDR1 SGDLS, CDR2 YYNGEE. This CDR3 has 17 amino acids. J was trimmed by 4 bases and V by 0 bases; bases with no gene match: 7. The CDR3 is CASSVGSSGSGYNEQFF. As DNA, the CDR3 is TGTGCCAGCAGCGTAGGCTCTAGCGGGAGTGGTTACAATGAGCAGTTCTTC.

This clonotype was counted between two and nine times. The CDR3 sequence is CSVDRGQGGNYGYTF. The DNA of the CDR3 is TGCAGCGTTGATCGGGGGCAGGGTGGGAACTATGGCTACACCTTC. The V and J genes are TRBV29-1 and TRBJ1-2; D is perhaps TRBD1 (6 bases). The CDR3 consists of 15 residues. V shed 3 bases and J shed 2 bases, with 16 bases lying between them. Germline V CDR1 and CDR2: SQVTM, ANQGSEA.

This clonotype appeared a few times. V usage is TRBV11-3 and J usage is TRBJ2-1; 9 bases align to TRBD2. Per germline, CDR1 SGHNT and CDR2 YENEEA. Germline trimming cut 5 bases from V and 8 bases from J; bases unmatched to any gene: 13. This CDR3 contains 16 residues. The CDR3 reads CASSLSLAGNRHEQFF. The CDR3 nucleotides are TGTGCCAGCAGCCTTTCTCTAGCGGGAAACAGGCATGAGCAGTTCTTC.

V and J are TRBV3-1 and TRBJ2-7, with D perhaps matching TRBD1 or TRBD2 (6 bases each). Germline CDR1 LGHDT, CDR2 YNNKEL (reference sequence). Trimming pared 4 bases from V and 3 bases from J, leaving 13 bases between. This CDR3 spans 14 amino acids. CDR3: CASSPRGAHYEQYF. As DNA, the CDR3 is TGTGCCAGCAGCCCGAGGGGGGCCCACTACGAGCAGTACTTC.

This clonotype was picked up many times. V is TRBV10-3 and J is TRBJ2-5, with TRBD2 identical over 9 bases. Germline CDR1 and CDR2: ENHRY and SYGVKD. This CDR3 is built from 14 residues. J was trimmed by 5 bases and V by 10 bases; bases with no gene match: 11. CDR3: CATSPGLATETQYF. In nucleotides, the CDR3 is TGTGCCACTTCTCCGGGACTAGCTACGGAGACCCAGTACTTC.

The chain couples TRBV20-1 to TRBJ2-1, with a possible D match to TRBD2 (5 bases). This CDR3 is built from 14 residues. With 7 bases removed from V and 2 bases from J, the gap between germline ends came to 15 bases. The germline V gene has CDR1 DFQATT and CDR2 SNEGSKA (reference sequence). The CDR3 DNA is TGCAGTGGGCCAGAGGCGGGCACCTACAATGAGCAGTTCTTC. Its protein is CSGPEAGTYNEQFF.

In nucleotides, the CDR3 is TGCAGTGCTAGAGCCTTGGACAGGGCGGTTCAGCCCCAGCATTTT. It encodes CSARALDRAVQPQHF. The rearrangement links TRBV20-1 to TRBJ1-5; TRBD1 matches 8 bases. The J segment lost 6 bases and the V segment lost 1 base, leaving 8 bases of the junction unmatched. The CDR3 runs to 15 residues. Germline CDR1 reads DFQATT; CDR2 reads SNEGSKA (reference sequence).

This clonotype was seen more than once but under ten times. This chain links TRBV7-9 with TRBJ2-7; D could derive from TRBD1 or TRBD2 (6 bases each). This CDR3 comprises 16 residues. Germline values: CDR1 SEHNR, CDR2 FQNEAQ (reference sequence). Trimming pared 1 base from V and 2 bases from J, leaving 15 bases between. The DNA of the CDR3 is TGTGCCAGCAGCTTAGGGGATGGGGGGCACACCTACGAGCAGTACTTC. Residues: CASSLGDGGHTYEQYF.

This clonotype was seen a handful of times. The CDR3 coding sequence is TGCGCCAGCAGCTCCGAAGGAGGGCTGAGCACCGGGGAGCTGTTTTTT. Amino acids: CASSSEGGLSTGELFF. The rearrangement uses TRBV5-1 and TRBJ2-2; possible D gene TRBD2, 6 bases. Trimming removed 3 bases at V and 4 bases at J, with 16 bases between. CDR1 is SGHRS, CDR2 YFSETQ, per germline. The CDR3 runs to 16 residues.

The table lists this clonotype with a few counts. The chain recombines TRBV11-2 with TRBJ2-1; 9 bases map to TRBD2. CDR1 is SGHAT and CDR2 is FQNNGV in the germline V gene. The CDR3 spans 16 residues. Germline trimming cut 5 bases from V and 3 bases from J; bases unmatched to any gene: 8. This CDR3 is CASSPSSGNLYNEQFF. CDR3 nucleotide sequence: TGTGCCAGCAGCCCATCTAGCGGGAACCTCTACAATGAGCAGTTCTTC.